A single sample is the source of the 4 T cell receptor beta chains below, sequenced in a study of OX40 agonist ivuxolimab in advanced cancers. The repertoire was sequenced with immunoSEQ multiplex PCR; TCRdb's copy has only in-frame clones and lacks some. The table includes 19,000 or so clones, around 69% detected once. Source: CD4+ or CD8+ T cells sorted from blood, taken in a trial of the OX40 agonist ivuxolimab. The receptor source for this set is an adult with an advanced solid tumor such as melanoma, head and neck, liver or kidney cancer.

The CDR3 sequence: CASSLAGGFLNEQFF. Here the CDR3 DNA reads TGTGCCAGCAGCTTAGCGGGAGGGTTCCTGAATGAGCAGTTCTTC. The V call is TRBV11-2, the J call TRBJ2-1; TRBD2 aligns across 8 bases. This CDR3 has 15 amino acids. V was clipped by 1 base and J by 7 bases; unmatched bases: 6. The germline gives CDR1 SGHAT, CDR2 FQNNGV.

The chain couples TRBV27 to TRBJ1-5, with a weak D call TRBD1 (6 bases). Trimming removed 5 bases from V and 1 base from J, with 15 bases in between. The CDR3 sequence is 16 residues long. Germline CDR1 MNHEY, CDR2 SMNVEV (reference sequence). CDR3 bases: TGTGCCAGCAGTACCCTACAGGGAGAAAGCAATCAGCCCCAGCATTTT. Encoded protein: CASSTLQGESNQPQHF.

This sequence joins TRBV6-5 and TRBJ2-3; no reliable D call. V was cut by 5 bases and J by 7 bases, with 10 bases left in between. The CDR3 sequence is 12 residues long. Germline V gene sequence: CDR1 MNHEY, CDR2 SVGAGI. CDR3 amino acids: CASSMDVNTQYF. The CDR3 region has the DNA TGTGCCAGCAGTATGGACGTAAATACGCAGTATTTT.

This chain joins TRBV4-3 and TRBJ2-5; D is unclear. V was pared by 0 bases and J by 5 bases, with 16 bases between. The CDR3 loop spans 16 amino acids. The germline CDR1 and CDR2 sequences are LGHNA and YSLEER. This chain's CDR3 is CASSQDRATMGETQYF. CDR3 nucleotide sequence: TGCGCCAGCAGCCAAGATCGGGCAACCATGGGGGAGACCCAGTACTTC.